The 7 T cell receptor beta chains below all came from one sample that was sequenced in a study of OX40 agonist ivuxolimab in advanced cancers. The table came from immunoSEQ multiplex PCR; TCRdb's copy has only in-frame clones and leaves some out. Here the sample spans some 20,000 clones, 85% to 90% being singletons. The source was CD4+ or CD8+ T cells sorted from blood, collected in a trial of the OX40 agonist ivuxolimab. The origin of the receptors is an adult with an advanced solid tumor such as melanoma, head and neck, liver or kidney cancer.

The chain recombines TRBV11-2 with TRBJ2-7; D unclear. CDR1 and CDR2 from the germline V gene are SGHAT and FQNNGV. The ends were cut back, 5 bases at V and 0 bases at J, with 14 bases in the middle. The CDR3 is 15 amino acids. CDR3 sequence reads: CASSAIVGDSYEQYF. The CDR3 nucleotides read TGTGCCAGCAGCGCTATTGTCGGAGACTCCTACGAGCAGTACTTC.

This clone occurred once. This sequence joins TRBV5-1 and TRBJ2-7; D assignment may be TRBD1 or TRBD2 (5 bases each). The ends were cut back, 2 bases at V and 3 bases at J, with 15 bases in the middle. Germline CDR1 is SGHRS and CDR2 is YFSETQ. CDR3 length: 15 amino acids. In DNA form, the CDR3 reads TGCGCCAGCAGCTTTAGTGGGGGTACCCTCTACGAGCAGTACTTC. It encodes CASSFSGGTLYEQYF.

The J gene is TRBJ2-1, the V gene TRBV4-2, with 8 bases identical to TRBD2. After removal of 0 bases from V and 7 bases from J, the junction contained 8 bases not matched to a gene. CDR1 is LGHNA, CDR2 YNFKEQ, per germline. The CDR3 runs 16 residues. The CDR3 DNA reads TGTGCCAGCAGCCAAGACGACGGGGGGGCCGTGAATGAGCAGTTCTTC. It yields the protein CASSQDDGGAVNEQFF.

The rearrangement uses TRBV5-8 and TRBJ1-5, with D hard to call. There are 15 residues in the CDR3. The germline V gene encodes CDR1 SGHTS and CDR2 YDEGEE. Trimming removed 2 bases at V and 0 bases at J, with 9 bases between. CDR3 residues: CASSLNVYSNQPQHF. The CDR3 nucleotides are TGTGCCAGCAGCTTAAACGTCTATAGCAATCAGCCCCAGCATTTT.

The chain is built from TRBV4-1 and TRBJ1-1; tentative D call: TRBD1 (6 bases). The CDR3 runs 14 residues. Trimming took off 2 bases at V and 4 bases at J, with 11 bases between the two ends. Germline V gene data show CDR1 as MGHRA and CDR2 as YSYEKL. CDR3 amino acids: CASSQPGQSTEAFF. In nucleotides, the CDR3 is TGCGCCAGCAGCCAACCCGGACAGAGCACTGAAGCTTTCTTT.

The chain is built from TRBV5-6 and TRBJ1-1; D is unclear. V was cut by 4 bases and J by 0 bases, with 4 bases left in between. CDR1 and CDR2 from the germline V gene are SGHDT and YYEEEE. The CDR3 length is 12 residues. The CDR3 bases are TGTGCCAGCAGCCTGATGAACACTGAAGCTTTCTTT. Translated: CASSLMNTEAFF.

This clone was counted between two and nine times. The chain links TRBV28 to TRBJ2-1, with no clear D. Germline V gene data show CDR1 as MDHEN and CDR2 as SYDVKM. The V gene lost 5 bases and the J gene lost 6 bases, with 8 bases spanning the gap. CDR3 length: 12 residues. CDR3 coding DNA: TGTGCCAGCAGTACGTTCGGCAATGAGCAGTTCTTC. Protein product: CASSTFGNEQFF.